Each of the 32 T cell receptor beta chains below was sequenced from the same sample in a study of T cell changes during pregnancy in multiple sclerosis. The data were produced by immunoSEQ multiplex PCR, yet TCRdb's version contains in-frame clones alone and is incomplete. Of 93,000 or so clones in the sample, 85% to 95% are singletons; the top ten hold around 1%. The material was peripheral blood, obtained before pregnancy. The source is a female donor with multiple sclerosis, enrolled in a pregnancy study.

The chain is built from TRBV6-1 and TRBJ1-1; 7 nucleotides align to TRBD1. CDR3 size: 13 residues. V was clipped by 8 bases and J by 1 base; unmatched bases: 4. CDR1 and CDR2 (germline): MNHNS, SASEGT. DNA of the CDR3: TGTGCCAGCGGGACAGTTAAGAACACTGAAGCTTTCTTT. Encoded protein: CASGTVKNTEAFF.

This clone showed up just once. The chain uses TRBV11-1 and TRBJ2-2; 7 bases fit TRBD1. Germline CDR1 and CDR2: SGHAT and FQDESV (reference sequence). J was trimmed by 1 base and V by 6 bases; bases with no gene match: 5. CDR3 length: 15 amino acids. CDR3 residues: CASSWGQWNTGELFF. As DNA, the CDR3 is TGTGCCAGCAGTTGGGGACAGTGGAACACCGGGGAGCTGTTTTTT. Variable domain in full (rest from reference TRBV11-1 and TRBJ2-2): EAEVAQSPRYKITEKSQAVAFWCDPISGHATLYWYRQILGQGPELLVQFQDESVVDDSQLPKDRFSAERLKGVDSTLKIQPAELGDSAMYLCASSWGQWNTGELFFGEGSRLTVL.

The genes are TRBV15 and TRBJ2-5; 8 bases agree with TRBD1. V trimming: 0 bases; J trimming: 2 bases; junction bases outside the gene matches: 2. This CDR3 contains 15 residues. The V gene's germline CDR1 is LNHNV and CDR2 YYDKDF (reference sequence). The CDR3 here is CATSRDRDRQETQYF. CDR3 in DNA: TGTGCCACCAGCAGAGATCGGGACAGGCAAGAGACCCAGTACTTC.

This clone came up once. The chain carries TRBV18 and TRBJ1-1, with D possibly matching TRBD1 (6 bases). CDR1 and CDR2 from the germline V gene are KGHSH and LQKENI. The V gene lost 3 bases and the J gene lost 7 bases, with 12 bases spanning the gap. CDR3 length equals 13 residues. The CDR3 region is CASSPQTGLEAFF. The CDR3 region has the DNA TGTGCCAGCTCACCCCAGACAGGCCTTGAAGCTTTCTTT.

The chain is built from TRBV19 and TRBJ2-6; perhaps TRBD2 as D (5 bases). This CDR3 has 18 amino acids. The V gene's germline CDR1 is LNHDA and CDR2 SQIVND (reference sequence). Trimming pared 6 bases from V and 2 bases from J, leaving 20 bases between. CDR3 protein: CASSPIPGPGAGANVLTF. Here the CDR3 DNA reads TGTGCCAGTAGCCCAATACCGGGCCCCGGGGCTGGGGCCAACGTCCTGACTTTC.

This sequence joins TRBV5-1 and TRBJ2-3, with D perhaps TRBD1 (5 bases). CDR3 size: 15 residues. The V gene lost 0 bases and the J gene lost 1 base, with 9 bases spanning the gap. Germline V lookup: CDR1 SGHRS, CDR2 YFSETQ. The CDR3 DNA follows: TGCGCCAGCAGCTTGGAAGGGGTGGGCACAGATACGCAGTATTTT. Its protein is CASSLEGVGTDTQYF.

The gene calls are TRBV19 and TRBJ1-5; D is uncertain. The V end was cut by 5 bases, the J end by 3 bases, with 11 bases between. The germline V gene encodes CDR1 LNHDA and CDR2 SQIVND (reference sequence). This CDR3 has 14 amino acids. Here the CDR3 DNA reads TGTGCCAGTAGTGGGAGTAGAGACAATCAGCCCCAGCATTTT. It specifies CASSGSRDNQPQHF.

V gene TRBV7-2 combines with J gene TRBJ1-2; D might be TRBD1 (6 bases). This CDR3 spans 16 amino acids. V shed 2 bases and J shed 2 bases, with 15 bases lying between them. The germline CDR1 and CDR2 sequences are SGHTA and FQGNSA. CDR3 sequence reads: CASSLSARQENYGYTF. The CDR3 bases are TGTGCCAGCAGCTTAAGTGCCCGACAGGAGAACTATGGCTACACCTTC.

This chain links TRBV28 with TRBJ2-7; possible D gene TRBD2, 5 bases. Germline V CDR1 and CDR2: MDHEN, SYDVKM. V was shortened by 5 bases and J by 1 base, with 15 bases between the two germline ends. There are 15 residues in the CDR3. The chain's CDR3 is CASSLGNGLSYEQYF. Written as DNA, the CDR3 is TGTGCCAGCAGTCTGGGAAATGGACTTTCCTACGAGCAGTACTTC.

This clone was recorded only once. The V and J genes are TRBV30 and TRBJ1-5; the D is unclear. CDR1 GTSNPN and CDR2 SVGIG come from the germline V gene (reference sequence). The CDR3 runs 15 residues. Trimming cost V 3 bases and J 0 bases, with 12 bases left between them. CDR3 bases: TGTGCCTGGAGCTGGAGAGGGTATAGCAATCAGCCCCAGCATTTT. Its translation is CAWSWRGYSNQPQHF. The variable domain in full, with the rest retrieved from reference TRBV30 and TRBJ1-5, is SQTIHQWPATLVQPVGSPLSLECTVEGTSNPNLYWYRQAAGRGLQLLFYSVGIGQISSEVPQNLSASRPQDRQFILSSKKLLLSDSGFYLCAWSWRGYSNQPQHFGDGTRLSIL.

The rearrangement joins TRBV10-3 to TRBJ1-3; D unclear. V was shortened by 2 bases and J by 5 bases, with 7 bases between the two germline ends. The CDR3 contains 13 residues. Germline values: CDR1 ENHRY, CDR2 SYGVKD. The CDR3 sequence: CAISENTRNTIYF. Written as DNA, the CDR3 is TGTGCCATCAGTGAGAACACCAGAAACACCATATATTTT.

V is TRBV19 and J is TRBJ2-1, with 7 bases matching TRBD1. Germline V gene sequence: CDR1 LNHDA, CDR2 SQIVND (reference sequence). This CDR3 region has 13 residues. The V and J ends lost 3 bases and 7 bases, in that order; junction bases with no gene match: 3. This CDR3 reads CASSIGQANEQFF. DNA for the CDR3: TGTGCCAGTAGTATCGGACAGGCGAATGAGCAGTTCTTC.

This clone was counted once. This chain uses TRBV6-1 with TRBJ1-1; a possible D gene is TRBD1 (6 bases). The CDR3 is 15 amino acids. V was trimmed by 8 bases and J by 0 bases, leaving 16 bases between them. Germline CDR1 reads MNHNS; CDR2 reads SASEGT. This chain's CDR3 is CASLRSQGLNTEAFF. In nucleotides, the CDR3 is TGTGCCAGCCTTCGGTCCCAGGGGTTGAACACTGAAGCTTTCTTT.

The DNA of the CDR3 is TGTGCCAGCAGCTCTGACAGGTCCCCCTACAATGAGCAGTTCTTC. Its protein product is CASSSDRSPYNEQFF. The rearrangement links TRBV7-9 to TRBJ2-1; the D gene is possibly TRBD1 (6 bases). In germline, CDR1 is SEHNR, CDR2 FQNEAQ (reference sequence). This CDR3 spans 15 amino acids. The V end was cut by 4 bases, the J end by 2 bases, with 12 bases between.

The V call is TRBV19, the J call TRBJ2-2; 7 bases are shared with TRBD2. Germline V gene data show CDR1 as LNHDA and CDR2 as SQIVND (reference sequence). Losses at the gene ends were 6 bases for V and 7 bases for J; bases not matched to a gene: 8. This CDR3 is 14 amino acids long. CDR3 nucleotide sequence: TGTGCCAGTAGAGGGAGGGGTCGAGTCGGGGAGCTGTTTTTT. Translation gives CASRGRGRVGELFF.

This clone was picked up a small number of times. This chain uses TRBV19 with TRBJ2-7, with 8 nucleotides matching TRBD2. Germline assignment: CDR1 LNHDA and CDR2 SQIVND (reference sequence). This CDR3 region has 17 residues. V was clipped by 3 bases and J by 7 bases; unmatched bases: 17. The CDR3 loop is CASSIEAGVARGGEQYF. In DNA, the CDR3 is TGTGCCAGTAGTATTGAAGCGGGAGTCGCTAGGGGTGGGGAGCAGTACTTC.

The V and J genes are TRBV5-5 and TRBJ2-7; 7 bases map to TRBD2. This CDR3 comprises 13 residues. Germline assignment: CDR1 SGHKS and CDR2 YYEKEE (reference sequence). The V and J ends lost 10 bases and 9 bases, in that order; junction bases with no gene match: 16. The CDR3: CASAGESKAGQYF. The DNA for the CDR3 is TGTGCCTCGGCGGGGGAGTCAAAGGCTGGGCAGTACTTC.

CDR3 bases: TGTGCCAGCAGCGTAGGGGCGACCTACGAGCAGTACTTC. It codes for CASSVGATYEQYF. The chain is built from TRBV9 and TRBJ2-7; D remains unclear. There are 13 residues in the CDR3. CDR1 is SGDLS, CDR2 YYNGEE, per germline. Trimming took off 0 bases at V and 2 bases at J, with 6 bases between the two ends.

The rearrangement links TRBV19 to TRBJ2-7, with 9 bases identical to TRBD1. This CDR3 is built from 15 residues. V shed 8 bases and J 2 bases; nucleotides not matched to a gene: 10. Germline values: CDR1 LNHDA, CDR2 SQIVND (reference sequence). The CDR3 reads CASSPLRDRAYEQYF. The DNA for the CDR3 is TGTGCCAGTTCGCCCTTACGGGACAGGGCCTACGAGCAGTACTTC.

The gene calls are TRBV28 and TRBJ2-5; 8 nucleotides line up with TRBD1. The CDR3 runs to 15 residues. V lost 5 bases and J lost 2; bases outside the gene matches: 7. The germline CDR1 and CDR2 sequences are MDHEN and SYDVKM. In DNA form, the CDR3 reads TGTGCCAGCAGTGCCCCGGACAGGGCACAAGAGACCCAGTACTTC. Translating gives CASSAPDRAQETQYF. Filled out from reference TRBV28 and TRBJ2-5, the complete variable domain reads DVKVTQSSRYLVKRTGEKVFLECVQDMDHENMFWYRQDPGLGLRLIYFSYDVKMKEKGDIPEGYSVSREKKERFSLILESASTNQTSMYLCASSAPDRAQETQYFGPGTRLLVL.

The chain employs TRBV7-3 and TRBJ1-3; 9 nucleotides line up with TRBD1. Germline assignment: CDR1 SGHTA and CDR2 FQGTGA. The CDR3 consists of 15 residues. V gave up 4 bases and J gave up 4 bases; unmatched junction bases: 5. The CDR3: CASSSHRGPGNTIYF. As DNA, the CDR3 is TGTGCCAGCAGCTCCCACAGGGGGCCAGGAAACACCATATATTTT.

The chain employs TRBV5-1 and TRBJ1-1, with D possibly being TRBD1 (6 bases). The CDR3 runs to 14 residues. Germline CDR1 and CDR2: SGHRS and YFSETQ. Deletions cut 2 bases from V and 4 bases from J, with 12 bases between. The CDR3 spells CASSFQGRVTEAFF. The CDR3 DNA sequence: TGCGCCAGCAGCTTCCAGGGGCGCGTCACTGAAGCTTTCTTT. Drawing the rest from reference TRBV5-1 and TRBJ1-1, the complete variable domain is KAGVTQTPRYLIKTRGQQVTLSCSPISGHRSVSWYQQTPGQGLQFLFEYFSETQRNKGNFPGRFSGRQFSNSRSEMNVSTLELGDSALYLCASSFQGRVTEAFFGQGTRLTVV.

This sequence joins TRBV11-2 and TRBJ1-4; D perhaps matches TRBD1 (5 bases). Germline CDR1 and CDR2: SGHAT and FQNNGV. The CDR3 loop spans 16 amino acids. The V end was cut by 4 bases, the J end by 4 bases, with 16 bases between. For the CDR3, the DNA is TGTGCCAGCAGCTCCGGTAGGGGAAGGGGTAATGAAAAACTGTTTTTT. Protein sequence: CASSSGRGRGNEKLFF.

V and J are TRBV6-6 and TRBJ2-3; 10 nucleotides align to TRBD2. CDR3 length: 16 amino acids. Germline CDR1 reads MNHNY; CDR2 reads SVGAGI (reference sequence). V trimming: 2 bases; J trimming: 0 bases; junction bases outside the gene matches: 2. The CDR3 region has the DNA TGTGCCAGCAGTTACCGGACTAGCGGCAGCACAGATACGCAGTATTTT. Encoded protein: CASSYRTSGSTDTQYF.

The rearrangement links TRBV5-1 to TRBJ2-2; maybe TRBD1 (7 bases). Trimming shortened V by 1 base and J by 4 bases, and 14 bases separated the two germline ends. Germline loops: CDR1 SGHRS, CDR2 YFSETQ. The CDR3 spans 16 residues. Here the CDR3 DNA reads TGCGCCAGCAGCTTGATGAGGCAGGGGGGCACCGGGGAGCTGTTTTTT. Translation gives CASSLMRQGGTGELFF. Full variable domain (remainder filled in from reference TRBV5-1 and TRBJ2-2): KAGVTQTPRYLIKTRGQQVTLSCSPISGHRSVSWYQQTPGQGLQFLFEYFSETQRNKGNFPGRFSGRQFSNSRSEMNVSTLELGDSALYLCASSLMRQGGTGELFFGEGSRLTVL.

The chain uses TRBV30 and TRBJ2-5; 8 bases map to TRBD1. The length of the CDR3 is 17 residues. Trimming at V came to 1 base and at J to 3 bases, leaving 13 bases not matched to a gene. Germline values: CDR1 GTSNPN, CDR2 SVGIG (reference sequence). In DNA, the CDR3 is TGTGCCTGGAGTGACCTCCCCAGGGGGCGGACGAAAGAGACCCAGTACTTC. This codes for CAWSDLPRGRTKETQYF.

CDR3 loop: CSVESGSYEQYF. The CDR3 DNA sequence: TGCAGCGTTGAAAGCGGGTCCTACGAGCAGTACTTC. This chain joins TRBV29-1 and TRBJ2-7, with a tentative D call TRBD2 (6 bases). Germline lookup yields CDR1 SQVTM and CDR2 ANQGSEA. CDR3 length: 12 amino acids. Trimming pared 2 bases from V and 1 base from J, leaving 6 bases between.

The CDR3 spells CASSSFRGTDTQYF. In nucleotides, the CDR3 is TGTGCCAGCAGTTCCTTCCGGGGGACAGATACGCAGTATTTT. The chain employs TRBV6-5 and TRBJ2-3; D may be TRBD2 (6 bases). CDR1 and CDR2 from the germline V gene are MNHEY and SVGAGI. The CDR3 has 14 amino acids. V lost 4 bases and J 3 bases, leaving 11 bases between the germline ends.

The V gene is TRBV4-1, the J gene TRBJ2-3; 8 bases fit TRBD2. The CDR3 runs to 18 residues. Germline CDR1 MGHRA, CDR2 YSYEKL. The junction had 16 bases not matched to a gene; V was cut back by 4 bases and J by 4 bases. The chain's CDR3 is CASSLIGFPGGASDTQYF. The CDR3 DNA is TGCGCCAGCAGCCTTATAGGGTTTCCCGGGGGGGCCTCAGATACGCAGTATTTT.

The chain carries TRBV28 and TRBJ1-5; a weak D match, TRBD1 (6 bases). Between the trimmed V and J ends, which lost 8 bases and 6 bases, there was a span of 17 bases. Germline assignment: CDR1 MDHEN and CDR2 SYDVKM. This CDR3 has 14 amino acids. CDR3 sequence: CASFQQGRGQPQHF. The CDR3 nucleotides are TGTGCCAGCTTCCAACAGGGACGGGGTCAGCCCCAGCATTTT.

The V call is TRBV27, the J call TRBJ1-1; 9 positions agree with TRBD1. Germline CDR1 MNHEY, CDR2 SMNVEV (reference sequence). Germline trimming cut 8 bases from V and 0 bases from J; bases unmatched to any gene: 13. The CDR3 has 17 amino acids. CDR3 protein: CASGIYRGRLVNTEAFF. CDR3 sequence (DNA): TGTGCCAGCGGAATATACAGGGGGCGACTCGTGAACACTGAAGCTTTCTTT.

This clone was observed once. The junction departs from the called germline gene at one end, perhaps through a read error. The chain couples TRBV7-9 to TRBJ2-7; 12 bases are shared with TRBD2. Germline CDR1 reads SEHNR; CDR2 reads FQNEAQ (reference sequence). The CDR3 contains 13 residues. CDR3 coding DNA: TGTGCCAGCAGCCTAGCGGGGGGGTACGAGCAGTACTTC. The encoded protein is CASSLAGGYEQYF.